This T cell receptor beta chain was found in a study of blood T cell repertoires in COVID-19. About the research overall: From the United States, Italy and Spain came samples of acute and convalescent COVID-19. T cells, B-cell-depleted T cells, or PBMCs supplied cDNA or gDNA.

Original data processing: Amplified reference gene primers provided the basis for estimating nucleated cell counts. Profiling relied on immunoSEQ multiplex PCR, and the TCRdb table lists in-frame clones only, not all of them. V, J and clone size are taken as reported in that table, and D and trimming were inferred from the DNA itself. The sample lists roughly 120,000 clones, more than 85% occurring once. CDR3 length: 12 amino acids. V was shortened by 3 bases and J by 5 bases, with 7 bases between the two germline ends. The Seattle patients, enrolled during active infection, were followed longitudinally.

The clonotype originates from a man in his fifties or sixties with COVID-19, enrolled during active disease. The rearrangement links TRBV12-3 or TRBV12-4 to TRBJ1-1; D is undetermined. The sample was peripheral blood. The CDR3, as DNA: TGTGCCAGCAGTTTTGACGGGACTGAAGCTTTCTTT. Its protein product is CASSFDGTEAFF.